This T cell receptor beta chain comes out of a study of blood T cell repertoires in COVID-19. In the study overall: Both acute and convalescent COVID-19 samples were obtained from the United States, Italy and Spain. PBMCs, B-cell-depleted T cells, or T cells provided the cDNA or gDNA that made up the material.

Authors' data handling: The authors estimated nucleated cell counts from reference gene primer amplification. Libraries were prepared by immunoSEQ multiplex PCR; TCRdb keeps only in-frame clonotypes and omits some of them. For V, J and clone size, that table is used; D and trimming come from the DNA. The table includes 18,000 or so clones, around nine tenths detected once. The CDR3 loop spans 16 amino acids. Germline-derived CDR1 and CDR2 are MGHRA and YSYEKL. Trimming pared 0 bases from V and 1 base from J, leaving 10 bases between. Sequenced sample: peripheral blood. The source of this sequence is a man in his forties or fifties with active COVID-19. J is TRBJ2-4 and V is TRBV4-1; the D is unclear. CDR3 bases: TGCGCCAGCAGCCAAGATGTCGGGTTGGCCAAAAACATTCAGTACTTC. It yields the protein CASSQDVGLAKNIQYF.